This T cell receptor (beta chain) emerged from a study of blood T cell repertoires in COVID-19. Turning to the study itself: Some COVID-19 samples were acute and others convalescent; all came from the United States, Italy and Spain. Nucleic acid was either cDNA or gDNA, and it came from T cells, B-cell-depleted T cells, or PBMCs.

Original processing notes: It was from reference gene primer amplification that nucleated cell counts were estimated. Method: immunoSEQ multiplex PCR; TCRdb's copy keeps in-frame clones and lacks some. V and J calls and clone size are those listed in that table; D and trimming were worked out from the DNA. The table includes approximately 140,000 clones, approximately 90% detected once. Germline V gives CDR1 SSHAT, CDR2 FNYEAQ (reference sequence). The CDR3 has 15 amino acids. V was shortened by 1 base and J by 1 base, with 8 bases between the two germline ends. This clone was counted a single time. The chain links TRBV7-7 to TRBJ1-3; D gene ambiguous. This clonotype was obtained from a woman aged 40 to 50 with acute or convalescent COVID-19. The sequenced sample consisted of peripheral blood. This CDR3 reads CASSLGATSGNTIYF. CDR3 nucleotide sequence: TGTGCCAGCAGCTTAGGGGCTACTTCTGGAAACACCATATATTTT.